This T cell receptor beta chain was profiled in a study of prognosis after radiotherapy for stage I lung cancer. The TCR beta CDR3 region was amplified from genomic DNA, with two rounds of multiplex PCR being used for the amplification. Initially, in first-round PCR, primers specific to each TRBV and TRBJ gene were used. TCRdb re-called the multiplex PCR reads with MiXCR, one entry per CDR3 protein. The top ten hold 35% to 45% of the sample, which has more than 15,000 distinct CDR3 sequences, over 15% seen once. This specimen was PBMCs, taken before or after stereotactic body radiation therapy (not recorded which). The clonotype originates from a donor aged 50 or older with non-small cell lung cancer.

CDR3 residues: CSAEAGGSSLFF. The CDR3 DNA follows: TGCAGTGCTGAGGCAGGGGGCTCCTCACTGTTCTTC. The chain recombines TRBV20-1 with TRBJ2-1, with TRBD1 matching 8 bases. V trimming: 5 bases; J trimming: 15 bases; junction bases outside the gene matches: 12. Germline V lookup: CDR1 DFQATT, CDR2 SNEGSKA (reference sequence). CDR3 length equals 12 residues.